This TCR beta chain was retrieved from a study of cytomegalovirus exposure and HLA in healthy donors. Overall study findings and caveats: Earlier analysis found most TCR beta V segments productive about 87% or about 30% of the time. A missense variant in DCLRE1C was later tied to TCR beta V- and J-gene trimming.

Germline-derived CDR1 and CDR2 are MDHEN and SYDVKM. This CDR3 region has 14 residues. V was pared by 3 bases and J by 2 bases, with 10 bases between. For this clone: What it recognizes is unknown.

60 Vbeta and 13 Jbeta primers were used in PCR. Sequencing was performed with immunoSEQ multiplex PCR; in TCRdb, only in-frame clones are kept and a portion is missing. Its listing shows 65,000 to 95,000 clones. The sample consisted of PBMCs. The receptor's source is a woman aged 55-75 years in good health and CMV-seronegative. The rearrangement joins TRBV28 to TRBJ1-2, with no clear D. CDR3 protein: CASSFVDGNYGYTF. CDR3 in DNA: TGTGCCAGCAGTTTTGTAGACGGGAACTATGGCTACACCTTC.